This T cell receptor (beta chain) comes out of a study of cytomegalovirus exposure and HLA in healthy donors (TCRdb year 2017). Background on the whole study: An earlier analysis of some 620 of the donors reported 276 Gb of sequence data and 100 million to 120 million unique TCR beta sequences obtained from 180 million or so T cells. An early release that covered some 630 HLA-typed donors contained approximately 300 gigabases of sequencing data and 65 million to 100 million unique TCR sequences. The genetic ancestry cluster associated with self-reported Caucasian donors included over 65% of the approximately 410 genotyped donors. The aim of the study was to test whether cataloging public T cell receptors could identify signatures of past pathogen exposure. The study profiled the T cell repertoires of 500 to 800 subjects by immunosequencing and related them to cytomegalovirus serostatus. A separate validation cohort of roughly 120 different subjects was used in addition to the 666-subject first cohort. High-throughput TCR immunosequencing, statistical association of individual TCRs with disease status, and machine learning were combined to predict cytomegalovirus infection status. A later analysis re-analyzed previously published TCR beta repertoires from 600 to 850 donors and added high-resolution HLA genotyping to study TCR occurrence patterns. The later analysis used no new phenotypic data to find candidate immune exposures, relying instead on TCR beta sequences and their occurrence across donors. An earlier analysis of several hundred of the donors applied high-throughput TCR beta sequencing to assess whether each TCR beta V gene segment acted as functional or pseudogenic. Donor age, sex, ethnicity and CMV serostatus were compiled alongside the repertoire data. A later genetic analysis used genome-wide SNP genotypes for about three fifths of the roughly 700 donors, treating that subset as a discovery cohort. Every repertoire in the discovery cohort had been generated on one and the same sequencing platform. Class I and class II HLA loci were covered by the typing at four-digit resolution. Typing coverage varied by locus: about 629-640 donors for A, B, C, DRB1 and DQB1; around 560 for DQA1; more than 600 for DPA1; about 450 for DPB1. A handful of DR-DQ haplotypes were handled as single units for association and clustering because linkage in the cohort was strong. Among almost 400 genotyped donors of the cohort, an average of approximately 240,000 unique TCR beta nucleotide sequences were sequenced per donor, around 20% of them non-productive.

To note about this clone: It lacks a known antigen. No qualities accompany the bases; no much larger clone lies one base away.

General study outcomes and caveats: In vitro tests confirmed that a few of the cytomegalovirus-associated TCR beta chains recognize cytomegalovirus antigens. Roughly uniform sequencing depth across donors was assumed in presence/absence analyses, although this assumption may not hold. A later analysis found that TCR association rates varied across HLA loci, with DRB1 alleles showing the most associated TCRs and HLA-C alleles the fewest. Only TCR beta chains were sequenced in this cohort, and the absence of alpha or paired-chain data limited detectable features. The only immune exposure information available for the cohort was CMV serostatus. Because counts were too low, some 17 rarely observed V segments, including chromosome 9 orphons, were left out of the earlier analysis of 500 to 750 of the donors. The 87-base-pair reads could not distinguish some IMGT-functional V segments, including TRBV6-2 and TRBV6-3, so those segments were excluded. A cluster of highly shared sequence variants was judged likely to be a technical artifact of the sequencing pipeline. Most TCR sequences were observed very rarely across donors, whereas some public TCRs were present in many individuals. A later analysis found that most CMV-associated TCR beta chains appeared HLA-restricted, with HLA associations seemingly driven largely by CMV exposure. Broadly in line with IMGT annotations, most TCR beta V segments showed up in productive rearrangements about 87% or about 30% of the time in an earlier analysis of around 600 of the donors. According to a later analysis, parvovirus B19, influenza, CMV and Epstein-Barr virus appeared linked to several top co-occurrence clusters. It was suggested by the authors that the approach could potentially be generalized to other disease states and immunological phenotypes. Cytomegalovirus status was reported to be diagnosed by the classifier with high specificity and sensitivity in both the original and validation cohorts. According to a later genetic analysis, donors in an Asian-associated ancestry cluster had fewer N-insertions in productive TCRs than the roughly 670-donor mean. A total of 150 to 200 TCR beta chains were listed by the study as associated with cytomegalovirus. Because some donors lacked HLA typing at each locus, the association tests relied only on the typed subset. In a later analysis, HLA-associated TCR beta chains were found to be more clonally expanded and to have lower generation probabilities than equally common non-associated chains. An association between a missense DCLRE1C variant and V-gene and J-gene trimming of TCR beta chains was found in a later genetic analysis and replicated in an independent cohort. Linkage disequilibrium might explain the correlated functional status among segregating V segments, but an unknown experimental factor could not be excluded. Strong co-occurrence of HLA alleles, especially DR and DQ, made assigning TCR associations to individual alleles difficult. A later analysis associated roughly 17,000 TCR beta sequences with specific HLA alleles at a false discovery rate of 0.05. A further reported finding was that TCR beta sequences accurately predicted the HLA-A and HLA-B alleles for most subjects in the first cohort.

Trimming leaves V shorter by 3 bases and J shorter by 6 bases, with the junction holding 4 bases beyond the gene matches. CDR1 and CDR2, per the germline V gene (reference sequence), are LNHNV and YYDKDF. The CDR3 contains 13 residues, cysteine and phenylalanine counted. The kept DNA is CDR3 alone, 39 bases in frame from the first base. The library was made by the immunoSEQ multiplex PCR assay. The multiplex PCR relied on a mix of 60 forward primers for TCR Vbeta segments and 13 reverse primers for TCR Jbeta segments. The CDR3 region of rearranged TCR beta genes was amplified from genomic DNA with a multiplex PCR assay. Amplified TCR beta libraries were sequenced as 87-base-pair reads on the Illumina HiSeq System. Processing in the source paper ran as follows. In a later analysis, tens of millions of unique TCR beta chains were counted across the roughly 610 repertoires, and around 11 million of these chains were shared by at least two donors. To remove PCR and sequencing errors, raw reads were error-corrected and collapsed into unique sequences using a nearest-neighbor algorithm that merged closely related sequences. V, D and J gene segments were assigned by aligning CDR3 sequences to IMGT reference sequences. For a sequence to be retained, a match of at least six nucleotides to both a V gene segment and a J gene segment was required. A rearrangement counted as productive if the CDR3 had no stop codons and remained in frame with V and J, and every other rearrangement counted as non-productive. Following IMGT convention, CDR3 was defined as the stretch from the second conserved V-encoded cysteine to the conserved J-encoded phenylalanine. Sequences without an unambiguous match to a single V gene segment were excluded from the earlier analysis of about 640 of the donors. An earlier analysis of 500 to 700 of the donors classified V segments as functional when productive rearrangements were above 56.7% and as segregating when the standard deviation between donors was above 5%. A statistical classification framework was developed to diagnose cytomegalovirus status using the catalog of TCR beta chain sequences. In a later analysis, TCR nucleotide sequences were compared against IMGT/GENE-DB human TR gene sequences so that V and J genes could be assigned. The TCRdist pipeline was used in a later analysis to assign CDR3 sequences and most-parsimonious VDJ recombination scenarios. In a later analysis, every TCR beta chain was defined by the combination of its CDR3 amino acid sequence and its V-gene family, and reads without a unique V-gene family were dropped. To address suspected cross-contamination and a sequencing artifact, a later analysis removed a few hundred highly shared, low-generation-probability nucleotide sequences. In a later analysis, a clonal expansion index was calculated for each public chain from normalized within-repertoire ranks of inferred template counts. A later analysis computed generation probabilities with a VDJ recombination model fitted to out-of-frame rearrangements, and checked the results against IGoR. Hypergeometric tests were used in a later analysis to score TCR-TCR, TCR-HLA and TCR-CMV co-occurrence, with a repertoire-size bias correction applied to the TCR pairs. To estimate false discovery rates, a later analysis permuted the HLA or CMV assignments 20 times. In a later analysis, co-occurring TCRs were grouped using DBSCAN, with TCRdist sequence similarity added in when clustering inside HLA-allele-positive subsets. Repertoires with fewer than 30,000 or more than 120,000 public chains were left out of co-occurrence clustering, as were about 5 repertoires with anomalous nucleotide sharing. The table was pulled from immuneACCESS by TCRdb, which kept in-frame rearrangements only. Such tables lose some clones; where checked, under half of the loss comes from unresolved V genes, and the rest has no known cause. Clonal size and the V and J genes are those of that table, whereas D and trimming came from the DNA. The sample has 100,000 to 120,000 clones on record, approximately 79% of them singletons. Around 6.6% of the sample is held by the ten biggest clonotypes.

The cohort comprised several hundred healthy bone marrow donors. At the time of sampling, all cohort members were nominally healthy, though unrecorded immune exposures were likely present. The donor tested CMV seropositive and was one of the 289 seropositive cohort members. A peripheral blood sample was collected from each donor, and TCR beta sequencing was performed on peripheral blood mononuclear cells. Genomic DNA was extracted from the blood cell samples with the Qiagen DNeasy Blood Extraction Kit. The sequenced material came from PBMCs. The TCR sequence derives from a man between 25 and 39 years old in good health and CMV-seropositive. The V and J genes are TRBV15 and TRBJ2-7; 8 middle bases align to TRBD2. The DNA reads as follows: TGTGCCACCAGCAGGGCCCGGGGGGGCGAGCAGTACTTC. Translated, this is CATSRARGGEQYF.